This T cell receptor (beta chain) was sequenced in a study of technical replicates of blood from a few donors. Only in-frame clones appear in the TCRdb table, and some are missing; sequencing was by immunoSEQ multiplex PCR. Among around 74,000 clones, just over 85% were seen once, and the ten largest hold 4.5% to 6%. The germline V gene encodes CDR1 SGHDT and CDR2 YYEEEE. V was clipped by 5 bases and J by 3 bases, with 6 bases between them. The CDR3 runs 11 residues. The sample comprised PBMCs. The chain uses TRBV5-6 and TRBJ2-7; D unresolved. The receptor's source is a human donor in good health. Some clones in this sample may be carry-over from other donors' samples. CDR3 residues: CASSLDYEQYF. In DNA, the CDR3 is TGTGCCAGCAGTCTAGACTACGAGCAGTACTTC.